This is a list of T cell receptor beta chains from one sample in a study of blood T cell repertoires in COVID-19. Only in-frame clones appear in the TCRdb table, and some are missing; sequencing was by immunoSEQ multiplex PCR. The sample has around 140,000 clones, 65% to 80% seen once. Specimen: peripheral blood. Receptors originate from a man aged 50 or older with acute or convalescent COVID-19. Each CDR3 is given with its conserved first and last residue. Fields, in order: J gene, clone size, D gene, V gene, CDR3 DNA, CDR3 protein. A D gene is named only where the DNA matches it firmly. Size is stated for part of the rows, as once, few or many counts, or as a class when the clone is expanded.

TRBJ2-2,.,TRBD1,TRBV10-3,TGTGCCATCAGCAATGATCAGGGACAGGTGGCCGGGGAGCTGTTTTTT,CAISNDQGQVAGELFF
TRBJ2-3,.,.,TRBV12-3/TRBV12-4,TGTGCCAGCAGCTTTTCAGAAGATACGCAGTATTTT,CASSFSEDTQYF
TRBJ1-2,.,TRBD1,TRBV6-5,TGTGCCAGCAGTTACGGGACAGGGTTCGGCGATGGCTACACCTTC,CASSYGTGFGDGYTF
TRBJ2-2,.,TRBD1,TRBV5-1,TGCGCCAGCAGCTCCTCGACAGGGAGCACCGGGGAGCTGTTTTTT,CASSSSTGSTGELFF
TRBJ1-1,.,TRBD1,TRBV5-1,TGCGCCAGCAGCGCAGGGGGCACGGACACTGAAGCTTTCTTT,CASSAGGTDTEAFF
TRBJ1-1,.,.,TRBV4-1,TGCGCCAGCAGCCCGACGATCCTTCTGGAGCAGGGCATTAACACTGAAGCTTTCTTT,CASSPTILLEQGINTEAFF
TRBJ2-3,.,TRBD2,TRBV4-2,TGTGCCAGCAGCCAAGATCGGTTAGCGGGGGCCACAGATACGCAGTATTTT,CASSQDRLAGATDTQYF
TRBJ1-3,.,TRBD1,TRBV7-9,TGTGCCAGCAGCCGTTGGACAGGGCGCTCTGGAAACACCATATATTTT,CASSRWTGRSGNTIYF
TRBJ2-7,.,TRBD1,TRBV5-1,TGCGCCAGCAGCCTAGACAGGGGACCCTACGAGCAGTACTTC,CASSLDRGPYEQYF
TRBJ2-5,.,TRBD2,TRBV2,TGTGCCAGCAGTGAACAGCGGGGGTACTCAGAGACCCAGTACTTC,CASSEQRGYSETQYF
TRBJ1-5,.,TRBD1,TRBV3-1/TRBV3-2,TGTGCCAGCAGCGACAGGGGACAGCCCCAGCATTTT,CASSDRGQPQHF
TRBJ2-1,once,.,TRBV29-1,TGCAGCGTTGTGGGGGAGCGGGTGCCGAGCTCCTACAATGAGCAGTTCTTC,CSVVGERVPSSYNEQFF
TRBJ1-2,.,.,TRBV5-1,TGCGCCAGCAGCCCCGAAGGGGCGCAGGGCTACACCTTC,CASSPEGAQGYTF
TRBJ2-3,few,.,TRBV30,TGTGCCTGGAAAGGGGTATTTTCGTCAGATACGCAGTATTTT,CAWKGVFSSDTQYF
TRBJ1-2,.,TRBD1,TRBV28,TGTGCCAGTAGGGACAGTAGCTATGGCTACACCTTC,CASRDSSYGYTF
TRBJ1-5,once,.,TRBV3-1/TRBV3-2,TGTGCCAGCAGCTACAGGGATCAGCCCCAGCATTTT,CASSYRDQPQHF
TRBJ1-4,once,TRBD1,TRBV24-1,TGTGCCACCAGTGGCGGGGAGACAGGGAAGGAAAAACTGTTTTTT,CATSGGETGKEKLFF
TRBJ1-3,.,TRBD1,TRBV9,TGTGCCAGCAGCCCCAGGGGGTCCGGAAACACCATATATTTT,CASSPRGSGNTIYF
TRBJ2-1,.,TRBD1,TRBV3-1/TRBV3-2,TGTGCCAGCAAGAACAGGGGGTCTTGGGATGAGCAGTTCTTC,CASKNRGSWDEQFF
TRBJ1-2,.,.,TRBV19,TGTGCCAGTAGTATACCGGGGACTGGCTATGGCTACACCTTC,CASSIPGTGYGYTF
TRBJ2-1,many,.,TRBV5-1,TGCGCCAGCAGCACCACGGACTCTCCCTACAATGAGCAGTTCTTC,CASSTTDSPYNEQFF
TRBJ1-2,.,TRBD1,TRBV5-1,TGCGCCAGCAGCTTGGTCGGGACAGGGTCGGGCTATGGCTACACCTTC,CASSLVGTGSGYGYTF
TRBJ1-2,.,TRBD1,TRBV2,TGTGCCAGCAGTGAAGCGCTCGGCAGGGGGCACGGCTACACCTTC,CASSEALGRGHGYTF
TRBJ2-2,few,.,TRBV19,TGTGCCAGTAGTCGCAATACAGGGACCGGGGAGCTGTTTTTT,CASSRNTGTGELFF
TRBJ2-1,.,TRBD2,TRBV2,TGTGCCAGCAGTGATAGCTGGACTAGCGGGGGTACCAGTGAGCAGTTCTTC,CASSDSWTSGGTSEQFF
TRBJ2-1,.,TRBD1,TRBV18,TGTGCCAGCTCTTCAGACAGGGCATTCTACAATGAGCAGTTCTTC,CASSSDRAFYNEQFF
TRBJ2-5,.,TRBD2,TRBV3-1/TRBV3-2,TGTGCCAGCAGTCGCAGCGGGGCGGGAGAGACCCAGTACTTC,CASSRSGAGETQYF
TRBJ1-2,.,.,TRBV12-3/TRBV12-4,TGTGCCAGCACACCGCGGCTGGAAGGCTACACCTTC,CASTPRLEGYTF
TRBJ1-5,.,.,TRBV18,TGTGCCAGCTCACCGGAGCAGTATCGCAATCAGCCCCAGCATTTT,CASSPEQYRNQPQHF
TRBJ1-1,.,TRBD1,TRBV28,TGTGCCAGCAGTTCGCCCTCTGGGACAGGGACCACTGAAGCTTTCTTT,CASSSPSGTGTTEAFF
TRBJ1-4,.,.,TRBV5-1,TGCGCCAGCAGCTTACAGGGCGACGGAACTAATGAAAAACTGTTTTTT,CASSLQGDGTNEKLFF
TRBJ2-2,.,.,TRBV5-4,TGTGCCAGCAGCTCCCGGACAACGAACACCGGGGAGCTGTTTTTT,CASSSRTTNTGELFF
TRBJ2-1,.,.,TRBV27,TGTGCCAGCAGTTTCTCAGGCCGTGAGCAGTTCTTC,CASSFSGREQFF
TRBJ1-2,.,.,TRBV18,TGTGCCAGCTCGCCGGAGTTTGAGGGGGACTATGGCTACACCTTC,CASSPEFEGDYGYTF
TRBJ2-7,.,TRBD1,TRBV2,TGTGCCAGCAACAAAGGGACAGGGGGCTACGAGCAGTACTTC,CASNKGTGGYEQYF